This T cell receptor (beta chain) was observed in a study of STAT5B mutations in CD4+ large granular lymphocyte leukemia (dated by TCRdb to about 2022). With respect to the entire study: Among the healthy controls, the CDR3 'QG' motif was associated with a particular HLA allele. The study compared the TCRbeta repertoires of patients with CD4+ T-cell large granular lymphocyte leukemia against the TCRbeta repertoires of healthy blood donors. Flow cytometry on FACSCanto II or FACSVerse confirmed that purified fractions exceeded 95% purity among lymphocytes. Study-wide findings and limitations: Greater clonality appeared to be present in CD4-sorted patient repertoires than in healthy CD4+ repertoires, and the difference was retained after the putative leukemic clones were removed. Main leukemic clonotypes were private to each patient, although roughly 25% appeared at low frequency in other patients' non-leukemic repertoires. TRBV06-family usage was enriched among the top patient clones (8/27) compared with healthy controls (2/35). Data were not HLA-matched; higher clonality in CD4+ versus CD8+ T-LGLL could reflect the relatively small sample size.

The healthy control group was made up of approximately 40 blood donors, and the Finnish Red Cross blood service supplied their buffy coats. All TCR-sequenced material derived from peripheral blood: patient blood samples and healthy donor buffy coats. Peripheral blood mononuclear cells were isolated by Ficoll-Hypaque gradient centrifugation. CD4+ cells were purified magnetically from the buffy coats of healthy controls. The Gentra Puregene Cell and Tissue kit was used to extract genomic DNA, and a Qubit 2.0 fluorometer was used to measure the amount of genomic DNA. With regard to this clone: Its binding antigen is unknown. Per-base quality was not reported, and no clone a single base away is much larger than it.

The immunoSEQ assay at survey resolution was applied to genomic DNA for sequencing of TCRbeta rearrangements. For the original study's pipeline: In the TCR sequencing data, the smallest productive clonotype frequency that could be detected was 2.59 x 10-5. Only productive TCRbeta rearrangements, defined as complete and in-frame sequences, were included in the analyses. Clonality for each sample was calculated as Simpson clonality in the immunoSEQ Analyzer version 3.0. Clones were grouped by frequency into very rare, small, medium, large (1-20%) or hyperexpanded (>20%) categories. Generation probabilities were estimated with OLGA 1.2.3, V-gene circos plots were generated with VDJtools, specificities were searched for in VDJdb, and CDR3 motifs were identified with GLIPH. The clones in this table, taken by TCRdb from immuneACCESS, are in-frame only. Not every clone is retained; where verified, under half of the shortfall comes from an unresolved V gene, and the cause of the rest is unknown. That table furnishes V, J and clone size, whereas the DNA furnished D and trimming. This sample has some 40,000 clones in its table, and roughly 85% of those were observed once. Of the sample, less than 1.5% is held by the ten largest clones.

Spanning cysteine to phenylalanine, the CDR3 consists of 15 amino acids. Left in the record is the CDR3 DNA by itself, 45 bases read in frame from the first base. From V the trimming removes 5 bases and from J it removes 9 bases, while the gene matches leave 9 bases of the junction unaccounted for. CDR1 and CDR2 were assigned from the germline V gene as MDHEN and SYDVKM. Sequencing was done on a sample of CD4+ T cells from blood buffy coats. The sequence was obtained from a human donor in good health. Rearrangement joined TRBV28 to TRBJ2-1; 11 nucleotides in the junction match TRBD2. The nucleotide sequence reads TGTGCCAGCAGTACCCTAGCGGGGGGCTCCGGTGAGCAGTTCTTC. It encodes CASSTLAGGSGEQFF.